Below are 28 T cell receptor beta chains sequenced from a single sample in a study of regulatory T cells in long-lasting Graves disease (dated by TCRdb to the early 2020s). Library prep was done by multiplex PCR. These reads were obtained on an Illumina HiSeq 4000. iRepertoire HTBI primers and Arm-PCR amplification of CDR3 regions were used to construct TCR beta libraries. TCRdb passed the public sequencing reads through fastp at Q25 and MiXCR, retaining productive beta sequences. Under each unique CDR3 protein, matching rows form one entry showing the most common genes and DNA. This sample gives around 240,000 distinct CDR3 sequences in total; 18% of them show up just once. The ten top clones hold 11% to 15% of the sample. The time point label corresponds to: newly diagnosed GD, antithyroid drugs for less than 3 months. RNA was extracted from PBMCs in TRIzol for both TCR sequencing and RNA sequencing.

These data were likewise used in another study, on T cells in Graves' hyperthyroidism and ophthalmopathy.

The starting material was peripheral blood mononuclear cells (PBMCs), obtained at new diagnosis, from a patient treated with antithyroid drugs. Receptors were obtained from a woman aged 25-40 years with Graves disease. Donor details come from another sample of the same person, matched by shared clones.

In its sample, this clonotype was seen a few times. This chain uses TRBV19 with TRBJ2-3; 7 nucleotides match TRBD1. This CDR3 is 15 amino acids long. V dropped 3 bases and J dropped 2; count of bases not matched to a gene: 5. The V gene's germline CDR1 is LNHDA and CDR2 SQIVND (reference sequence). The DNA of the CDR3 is TGTGCCAGTAGTATCAGGACAGGTATCACAGATACGCAGTATTTT. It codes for CASSIRTGITDTQYF.

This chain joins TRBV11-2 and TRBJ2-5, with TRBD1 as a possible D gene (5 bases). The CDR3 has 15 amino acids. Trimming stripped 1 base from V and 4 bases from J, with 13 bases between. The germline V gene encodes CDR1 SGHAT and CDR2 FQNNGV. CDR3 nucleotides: TGTGCCAGCAGCTTAGCTCGGGCAGGGTCAGAGACCCAGTACTTC. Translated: CASSLARAGSETQYF.

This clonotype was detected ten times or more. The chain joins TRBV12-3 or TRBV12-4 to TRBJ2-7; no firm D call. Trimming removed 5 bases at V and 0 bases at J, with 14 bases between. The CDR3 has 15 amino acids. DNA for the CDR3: TGTGCCAGCAGTGACCGGGTCATTCGCTCCTACGAGCAGTACTTC. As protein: CASSDRVIRSYEQYF.

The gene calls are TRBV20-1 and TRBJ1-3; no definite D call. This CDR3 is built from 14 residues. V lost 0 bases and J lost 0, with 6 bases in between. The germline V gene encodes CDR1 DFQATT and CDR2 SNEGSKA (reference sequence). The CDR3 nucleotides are TGCAGTGCTAGAGATCCCCACTCTGGAAACACCATATATTTT. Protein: CSARDPHSGNTIYF.

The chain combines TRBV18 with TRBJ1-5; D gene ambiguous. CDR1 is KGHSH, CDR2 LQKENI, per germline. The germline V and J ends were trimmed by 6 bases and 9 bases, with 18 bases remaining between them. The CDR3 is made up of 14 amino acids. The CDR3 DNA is TGTGCCAGCTCTAGCGGGGAAACCTCTCCGCCCCAGCATTTT. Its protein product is CASSSGETSPPQHF.

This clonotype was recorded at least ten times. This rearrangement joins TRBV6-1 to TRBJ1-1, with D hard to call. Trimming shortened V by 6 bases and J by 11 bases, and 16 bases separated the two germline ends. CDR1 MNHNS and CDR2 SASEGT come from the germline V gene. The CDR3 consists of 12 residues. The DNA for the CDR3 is TGTGCCAGCAGCCACCGCCCTCATTGGGCTTTCTTT. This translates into CASSHRPHWAFF.

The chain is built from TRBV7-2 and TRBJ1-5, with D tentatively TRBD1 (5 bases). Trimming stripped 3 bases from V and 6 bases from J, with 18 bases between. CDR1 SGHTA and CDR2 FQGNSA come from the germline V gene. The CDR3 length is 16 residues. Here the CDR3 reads CASSLGLAGGGQPQHF. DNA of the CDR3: TGTGCCAGCAGCTTGGGACTAGCGGGGGGTGGTCAGCCCCAGCATTTT.

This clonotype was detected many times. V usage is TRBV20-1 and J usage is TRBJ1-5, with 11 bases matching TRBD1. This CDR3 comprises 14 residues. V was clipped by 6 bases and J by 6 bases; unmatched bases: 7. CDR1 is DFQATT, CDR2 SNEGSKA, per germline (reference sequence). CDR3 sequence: CSALDRGLGQPQHF. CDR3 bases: TGCAGTGCCTTGGACAGGGGGCTGGGTCAGCCCCAGCATTTT.

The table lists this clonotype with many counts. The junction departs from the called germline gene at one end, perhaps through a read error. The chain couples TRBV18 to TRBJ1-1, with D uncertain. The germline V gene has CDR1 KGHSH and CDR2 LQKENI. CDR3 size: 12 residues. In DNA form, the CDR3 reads TGCGCCAGCAGCCAGACGGGCACTGAAGCTTTCTTT. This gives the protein CASSQTGTEAFF.

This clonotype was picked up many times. The CDR3 sequence is CASSTSPAGSYGYTF. CDR3 nucleotide sequence: TGTGCCAGTAGTACTAGCCCGGCAGGGAGCTATGGCTACACCTTC. The chain carries TRBV19 and TRBJ1-2; maybe TRBD1 (5 bases). Trimming stripped 4 bases from V and 4 bases from J, with 16 bases between. The V gene's germline CDR1 is LNHDA and CDR2 SQIVND (reference sequence). The CDR3 totals 15 residues.

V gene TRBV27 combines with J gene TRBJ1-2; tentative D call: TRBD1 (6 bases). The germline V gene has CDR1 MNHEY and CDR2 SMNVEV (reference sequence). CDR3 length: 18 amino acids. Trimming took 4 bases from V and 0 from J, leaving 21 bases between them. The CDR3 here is CASSYRWVWDKTNYGYTF. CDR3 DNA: TGTGCCAGCAGTTATCGTTGGGTCTGGGACAAGACTAACTATGGCTACACCTTC.

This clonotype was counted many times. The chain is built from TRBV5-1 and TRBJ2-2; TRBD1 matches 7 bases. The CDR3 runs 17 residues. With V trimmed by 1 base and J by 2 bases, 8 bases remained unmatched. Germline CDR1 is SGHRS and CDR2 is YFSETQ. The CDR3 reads CASSLLFRDSNTGELFF. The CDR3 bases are TGCGCCAGCAGCTTGCTGTTTCGGGACAGTAACACCGGGGAGCTGTTTTTT.

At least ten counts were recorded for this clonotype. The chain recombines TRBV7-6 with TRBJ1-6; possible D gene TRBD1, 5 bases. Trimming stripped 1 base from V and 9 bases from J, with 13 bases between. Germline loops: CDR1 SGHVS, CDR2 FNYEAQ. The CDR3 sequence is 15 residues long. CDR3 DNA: TGTGCCAGCAGCTTAGAGGATGGGGCGGGTTCACCCCTCCACTTT. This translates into CASSLEDGAGSPLHF. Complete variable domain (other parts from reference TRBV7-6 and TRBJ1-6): GAGVSQSPRYKVTKRGQDVALRCDPISGHVSLYWYRQALGQGPEFLTYFNYEAQQDKSGLPNDRFSAERPEGSISTLTIQRTEQRDSAMYRCASSLEDGAGSPLHFGNGTRLTVT.

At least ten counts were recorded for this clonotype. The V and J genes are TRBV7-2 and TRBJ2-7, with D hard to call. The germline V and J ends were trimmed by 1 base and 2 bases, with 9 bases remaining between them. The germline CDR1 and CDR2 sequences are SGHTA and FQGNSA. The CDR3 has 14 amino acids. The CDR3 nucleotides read TGTGCCAGCAGCTTAGGAGTGGACCCCTACGAGCAGTACTTC. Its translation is CASSLGVDPYEQYF.

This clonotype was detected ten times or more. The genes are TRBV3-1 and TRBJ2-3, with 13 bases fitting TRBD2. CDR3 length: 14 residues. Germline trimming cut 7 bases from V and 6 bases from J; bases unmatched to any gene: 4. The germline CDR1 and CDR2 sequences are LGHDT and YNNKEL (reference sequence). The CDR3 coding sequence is TGTGCCAGCACCGGACTAGCGGGGGACGATACGCAGTATTTT. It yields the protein CASTGLAGDDTQYF.

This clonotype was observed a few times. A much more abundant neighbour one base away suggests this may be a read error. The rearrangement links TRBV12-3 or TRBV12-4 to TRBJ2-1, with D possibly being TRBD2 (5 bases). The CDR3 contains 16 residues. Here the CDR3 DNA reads TGTGCCAGCAGTTTAACCCCGCCGGGGTTCTACAATGAGCAGTCCTTC. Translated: CASSLTPPGFYNEQSF.

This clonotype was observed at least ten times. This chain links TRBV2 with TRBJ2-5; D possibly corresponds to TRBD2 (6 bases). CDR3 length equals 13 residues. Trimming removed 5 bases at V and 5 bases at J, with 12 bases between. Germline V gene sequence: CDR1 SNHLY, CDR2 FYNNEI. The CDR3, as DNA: TGTGCCAGCAGTACGGGGGTACGGGAGACCCAGTACTTC. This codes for CASSTGVRETQYF.

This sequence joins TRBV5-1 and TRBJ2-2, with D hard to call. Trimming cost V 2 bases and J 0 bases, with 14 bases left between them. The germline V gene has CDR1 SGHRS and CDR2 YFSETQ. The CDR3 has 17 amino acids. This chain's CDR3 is CASSFGHVKPNTGELFF. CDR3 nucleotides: TGCGCCAGCAGCTTTGGTCATGTGAAACCGAACACCGGGGAGCTGTTTTTT.

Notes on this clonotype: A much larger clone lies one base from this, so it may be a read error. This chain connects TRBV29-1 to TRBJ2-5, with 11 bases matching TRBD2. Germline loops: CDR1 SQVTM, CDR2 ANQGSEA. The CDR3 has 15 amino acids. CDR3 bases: TGCAGCGTAGAAGATCCCGGGACTAGCGGTGAGGCCCAGTACTTC. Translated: CSVEDPGTSGEAQYF.

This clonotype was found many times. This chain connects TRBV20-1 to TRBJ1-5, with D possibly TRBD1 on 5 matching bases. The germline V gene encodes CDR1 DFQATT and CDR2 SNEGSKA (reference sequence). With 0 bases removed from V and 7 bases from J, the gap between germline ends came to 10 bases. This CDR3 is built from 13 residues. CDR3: CSARDLRGQPQHF. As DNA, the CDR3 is TGCAGTGCTAGAGATTTAAGGGGCCAGCCCCAGCATTTT.

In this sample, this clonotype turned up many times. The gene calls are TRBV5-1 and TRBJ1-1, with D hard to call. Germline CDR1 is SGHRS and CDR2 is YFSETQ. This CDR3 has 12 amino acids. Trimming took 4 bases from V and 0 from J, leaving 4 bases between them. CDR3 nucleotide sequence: TGCGCCAGCAGCGAGGTGAACACTGAAGCTTTCTTT. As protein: CASSEVNTEAFF.

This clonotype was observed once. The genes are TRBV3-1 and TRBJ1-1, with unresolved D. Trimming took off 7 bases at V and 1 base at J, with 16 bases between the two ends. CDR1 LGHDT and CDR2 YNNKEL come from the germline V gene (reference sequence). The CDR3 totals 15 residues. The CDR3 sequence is CASTPGIVTNTEAFF. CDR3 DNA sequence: TGTGCCAGCACCCCGGGGATTGTGACGAACACTGAAGCTTTCTTT. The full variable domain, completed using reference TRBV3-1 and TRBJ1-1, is DTAVSQTPKYLVTQMGNDKSIKCEQNLGHDTMYWYKQDSKKFLKIMFSYNNKELIINETVPNRFSPKSPDKAHLNLHINSLELGDSAVYFCASTPGIVTNTEAFFGQGTRLTVV.

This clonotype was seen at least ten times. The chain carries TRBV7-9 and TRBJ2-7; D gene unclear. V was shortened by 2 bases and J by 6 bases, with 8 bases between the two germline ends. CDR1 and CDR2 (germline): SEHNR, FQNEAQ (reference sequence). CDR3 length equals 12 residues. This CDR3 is CASSLNPPEQYF. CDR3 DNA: TGTGCCAGCAGCTTAAATCCCCCCGAGCAGTACTTC.

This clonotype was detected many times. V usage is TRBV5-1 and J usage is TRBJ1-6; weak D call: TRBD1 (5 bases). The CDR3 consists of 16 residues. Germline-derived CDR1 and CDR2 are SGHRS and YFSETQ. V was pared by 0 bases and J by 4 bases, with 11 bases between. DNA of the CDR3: TGCGCCAGCAGCTTGGAAGTGCAGGGTTATAATTCACCCCTCCACTTT. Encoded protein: CASSLEVQGYNSPLHF.

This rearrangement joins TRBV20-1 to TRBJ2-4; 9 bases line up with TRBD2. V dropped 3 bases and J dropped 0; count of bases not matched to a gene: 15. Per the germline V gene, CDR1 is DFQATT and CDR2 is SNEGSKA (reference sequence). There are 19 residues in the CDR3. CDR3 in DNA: TGCAGTGCTAGCGGCCCCCGGGCGGGGGGGCGTCTAGCCAAAAACATTCAGTACTTC. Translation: CSASGPRAGGRLAKNIQYF.

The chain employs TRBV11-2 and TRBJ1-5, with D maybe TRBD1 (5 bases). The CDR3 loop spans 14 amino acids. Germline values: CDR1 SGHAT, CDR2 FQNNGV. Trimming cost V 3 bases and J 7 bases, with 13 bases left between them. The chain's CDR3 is CASSLEPGRQPQHF. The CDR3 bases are TGTGCCAGCAGCTTGGAGCCGGGACGACAGCCCCAGCATTTT.

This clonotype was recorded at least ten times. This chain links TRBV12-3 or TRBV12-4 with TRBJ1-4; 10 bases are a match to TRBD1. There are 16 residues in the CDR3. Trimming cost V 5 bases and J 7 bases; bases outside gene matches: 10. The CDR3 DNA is TGTGCCAGCAGTAAGCCCCGACAGGGGGCGGGTGAAAAACTGTTTTTT. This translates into CASSKPRQGAGEKLFF.

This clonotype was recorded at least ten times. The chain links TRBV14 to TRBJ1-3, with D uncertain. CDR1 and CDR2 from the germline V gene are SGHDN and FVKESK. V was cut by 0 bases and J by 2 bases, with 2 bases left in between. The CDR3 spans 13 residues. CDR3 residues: CASSQDPGNTIYF. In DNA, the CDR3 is TGTGCCAGCAGCCAAGATCCTGGAAACACCATATATTTT. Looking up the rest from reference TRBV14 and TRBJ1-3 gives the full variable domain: EAGVTQFPSHSVIEKGQTVTLRCDPISGHDNLYWYRRVMGKEIKFLLHFVKESKQDESGMPNNRFLAERTGGTYSTLKVQPAELEDSGVYFCASSQDPGNTIYFGEGSWLTVV.